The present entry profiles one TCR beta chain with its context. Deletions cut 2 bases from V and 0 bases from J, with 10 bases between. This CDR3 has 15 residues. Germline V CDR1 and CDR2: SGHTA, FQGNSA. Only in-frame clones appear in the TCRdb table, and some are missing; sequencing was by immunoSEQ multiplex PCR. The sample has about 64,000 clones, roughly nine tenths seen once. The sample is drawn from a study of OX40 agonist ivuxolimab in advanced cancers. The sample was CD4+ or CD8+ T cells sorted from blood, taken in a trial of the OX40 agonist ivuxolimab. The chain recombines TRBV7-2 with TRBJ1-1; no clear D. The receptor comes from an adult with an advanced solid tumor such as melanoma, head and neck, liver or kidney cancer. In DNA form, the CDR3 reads TGTGCCAGCAGCTTACAAGGAGGGATGAACACTGAAGCTTTCTTT. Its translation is CASSLQGGMNTEAFF.